This paragraph reports one TCR beta chain. Its antigen is still unknown. Base qualities are not provided; no much larger clone lies one nucleotide away. This record belongs to a study of blood T cell repertoires in COVID-19 (dated by TCRdb to 2018 to 2021). Describing the broader study: The collaborator samples originated in the United States, Italy and Spain and spanned the acute and convalescent phases of COVID-19. The prospective study material was composed of cDNA or gDNA derived from T cells, B-cell-depleted T cells, or PBMCs. The dataset comprised deeply sampled blood TCRbeta repertoires from subjects exposed to, actively infected with, or recovered from COVID-19. The repertoires were released in a freely available public database intended as a resource for research on the immune response to SARS-CoV-2. The samples were drawn from the first 160 participants of the ongoing ImmuneRACE study and from about 1,200 subjects provided by 6 global collaborators. The sample metadata nearly always contained a de-identified subject ID, COVID-19 status, age in years and sex. HLA class I and class II types, where available, came from metadata supplied by the sample provider rather than from assay-based typing.

The immunoSEQ Assay, a bias-controlled multiplex PCR, was used to amplify TCRbeta CDR3 regions from genomic DNA. Processing in the source paper ran as follows. The number of nucleated cells in each sample was estimated from the amplification of reference gene primers within the assay. Sequence reads were collapsed and filtered to measure the absolute abundance of every unique TCRbeta CDR3 rearrangement. Productive Simpson clonality was computed per sample as the square root of Simpson's diversity index over productive rearrangements. As stored in TCRdb, this immuneACCESS dataset retains in-frame rearrangements with V and J assigned. A fraction of the clones does not appear; measured against another copy, unresolved V genes explain less than half of the discrepancy, and the remainder lacks a known reason. The DNA gave D and trimming, while V, J and clone size come from that table. Within this sample are 50,000 to 75,000 clones, with roughly 89% of them counted one time only. 8.6% of the sample is held by the ten biggest clonotypes.

On the study overall, not on this receptor specifically: Clinical and demographic metadata were provided uncurated, with the amount varying by source and participant.

The collaborating institutions used their own protocols to collect whole blood in K2EDTA tubes. For TCRbeta analysis, collaborators shipped samples as frozen whole blood, isolated PBMCs, or DNA extracted from either of those sample types. As encoded in the germline V gene, CDR1 is SGHAT while CDR2 is FQNNGV. The germline ends are 5 bases apart after V is trimmed by 0 bases and J by 2 bases. Counted from cysteine to phenylalanine, this CDR3 has 14 amino acids. The only DNA kept is the CDR3, 42 bases in frame from the first base. The V and J genes are TRBV11-2 and TRBJ2-1, with TRBD2 as a weak D call on 5 bases. The sequence derives from a human donor in a cohort sampled during active COVID-19. The sample consisted of peripheral blood. CDR3 protein: CASSLEGAYNEQFF. The DNA sequence follows: TGTGCCAGCAGCTTAGAGGGAGCCTACAATGAGCAGTTCTTC.